This TCR beta chain is drawn from a study of blood T cells in healthy people across ages. Germline V gene data show CDR1 as MNHEY and CDR2 as SVGEGT. This CDR3 comprises 12 residues. Trimming cost V 5 bases and J 5 bases; bases outside gene matches: 1. The use of a sample-barcoded 5' primer and a J-beta primer mix characterized a second PCR of 7 to 11 cycles. Every sample gave at least 2.5 million paired-end reads containing CDR3. TCRdb redid the calling of the 5' RACE reads with MiXCR, one entry per CDR3 protein. The sample includes hundreds of thousands of distinct CDR3 sequences, less than 25% seen only once; the top ten take 7.5% to 9%. These sequences were also reported in another study, on T cells of mothers and their children. As reported in that work: A few healthy Caucasian mothers and their six children donated. Compared with unrelated pairs, related mother-child pairs had slightly higher, non-significant overlap.

The source is a boy between 10 and 17 years old in good health. The chain uses TRBV6-2 or TRBV6-3 and TRBJ2-3, with 7 bases identical to TRBD1. Sequencing was done on a sample of blood. The CDR3 here is CASSNRGDTQYF. For the CDR3, the DNA is TGTGCCAGCAGTAACAGGGGAGATACGCAGTATTTT.